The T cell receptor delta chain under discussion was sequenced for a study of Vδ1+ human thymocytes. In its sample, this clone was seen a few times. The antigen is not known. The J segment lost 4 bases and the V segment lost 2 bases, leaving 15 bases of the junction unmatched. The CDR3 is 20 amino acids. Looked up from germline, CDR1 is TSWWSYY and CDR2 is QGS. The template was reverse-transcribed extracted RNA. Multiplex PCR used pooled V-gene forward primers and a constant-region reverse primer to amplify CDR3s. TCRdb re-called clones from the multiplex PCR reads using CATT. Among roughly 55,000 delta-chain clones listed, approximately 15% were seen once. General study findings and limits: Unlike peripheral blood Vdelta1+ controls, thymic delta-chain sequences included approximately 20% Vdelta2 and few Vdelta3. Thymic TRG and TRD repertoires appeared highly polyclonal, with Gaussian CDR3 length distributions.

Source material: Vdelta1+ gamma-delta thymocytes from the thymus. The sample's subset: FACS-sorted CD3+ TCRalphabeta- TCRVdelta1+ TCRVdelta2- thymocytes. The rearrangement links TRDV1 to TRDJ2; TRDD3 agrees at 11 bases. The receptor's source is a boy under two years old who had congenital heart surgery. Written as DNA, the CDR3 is TGTGCTCTTGGGGAAACCCCCCTAGGCTGGGGGATACTACCGACAGCACAACTCTTCTTT. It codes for CALGETPLGWGILPTAQLFF.